These 28 T cell receptor beta chains came from one sample sequenced in a study of cytomegalovirus exposure and HLA in healthy donors. Primers for the PCR totalled 60 Vbeta and 13 Jbeta. The assay was immunoSEQ multiplex PCR, and TCRdb's table has in-frame clones only and misses some. The data show 70,000 or so clones, around 82% seen once. Sequenced sample: PBMCs. These receptor sequences come from a man aged 18 to 35 in good health and CMV-seronegative.

The J gene is TRBJ2-1, the V gene TRBV7-8; TRBD2 aligns across 9 bases. CDR1 SGHVS and CDR2 FQNEAQ come from the germline V gene. Trimming at V came to 2 bases and at J to 9 bases, leaving 11 bases not matched to a gene. This CDR3 is 16 amino acids long. The CDR3 here is CASSLNRLAGNSEQFF. In DNA form, the CDR3 reads TGTGCCAGCAGCTTAAACAGGCTAGCGGGAAATAGTGAGCAGTTCTTC. The full variable domain, rest sourced from reference TRBV7-8 and TRBJ2-1, is GAGVSQSPRYKVAKRGQDVALRCDPISGHVSLFWYQQALGQGPEFLTYFQNEAQLDKSGLPSDRFFAERPEGSVSTLKIQRTQQEDSAVYLCASSLNRLAGNSEQFFGPGTRLTVL.

The chain is built from TRBV7-2 and TRBJ1-2; TRBD1 agrees at 7 bases. The CDR3 loop spans 15 amino acids. Looked up from germline, CDR1 is SGHTA and CDR2 is FQGNSA. The ends lost 4 bases at V and 5 bases at J; junction bases unmatched: 10. CDR3 in DNA: TGTGCCAGCAGCTCCCCCCCGGCAGGGGGATATGGCTACACCTTC. This codes for CASSSPPAGGYGYTF.

The sample holds a few counts of this clone. The chain joins TRBV13 to TRBJ2-2; D unclear. V gave up 5 bases and J gave up 2 bases, with 12 bases separating them. The V gene's germline CDR1 is PRHDT and CDR2 FYEKMQ (reference sequence). This CDR3 comprises 15 residues. The CDR3 DNA reads TGTGCCAGCAGCACAACCTACAGAAACACCGGGGAGCTGTTTTTT. Amino acid sequence: CASSTTYRNTGELFF.

V gene TRBV9 combines with J gene TRBJ2-3, with TRBD2 identical over 9 bases. CDR1 is SGDLS and CDR2 is YYNGEE in the germline V gene. This CDR3 is 15 amino acids long. V lost 0 bases and J lost 4; bases outside the gene matches: 3. CDR3 coding DNA: TGTGCCAGCAGCGTAGTGGCGGGAGGGCCAGATACGCAGTATTTT. This encodes CASSVVAGGPDTQYF.

This clone was observed once. The chain carries TRBV19 and TRBJ2-2, with D maybe TRBD2 (5 bases). From germline, CDR1 is LNHDA and CDR2 SQIVND (reference sequence). This CDR3 spans 14 amino acids. Trimming pared 1 base from V and 5 bases from J, leaving 8 bases between. DNA of the CDR3: TGTGCCAGTAGTATAGGCCGAGGGACCGGGGAGCTGTTTTTT. This codes for CASSIGRGTGELFF.

The V and J genes are TRBV18 and TRBJ2-2, with TRBD1 matching over 8 bases. The CDR3 length is 17 residues. Looked up from germline, CDR1 is KGHSH and CDR2 is LQKENI. V was pared by 3 bases and J by 7 bases, with 13 bases of the junction left unmatched. CDR3 in amino acids: CASSPRQATGEGGELFF. The CDR3 bases are TGTGCCAGCTCACCGAGACAGGCGACAGGGGAAGGCGGGGAGCTGTTTTTT.

This rearrangement joins TRBV27 to TRBJ2-7; 11 nucleotides match TRBD2. CDR1 and CDR2 (germline): MNHEY, SMNVEV (reference sequence). The CDR3 is 16 residues long. Trimming took 3 bases from V and 0 from J; bases not matched to a gene: 4. In nucleotides, the CDR3 is TGTGCCAGCAGTTTGGGTCTAGCGGGAGGCTCCTACGAGCAGTACTTC. Translating gives CASSLGLAGGSYEQYF.

The chain is built from TRBV6-5 and TRBJ2-5; D may be TRBD1 (5 bases). This CDR3 is built from 14 residues. Germline V CDR1 and CDR2: MNHEY, SVGAGI. V was pared by 4 bases and J by 0 bases, with 9 bases between. The CDR3 sequence is CASSSTAHQETQYF. The DNA for the CDR3 is TGTGCCAGCAGTTCGACAGCCCACCAAGAGACCCAGTACTTC.

The chain links TRBV7-2 to TRBJ1-2; D gene ambiguous. V dropped 5 bases and J dropped 6 bases, with 10 bases sitting between them. CDR3 length: 12 residues. The V gene's germline CDR1 is SGHTA and CDR2 FQGNSA. In nucleotides, the CDR3 is TGTGCCAGCAGCGGTGGTTCGGATGGCTACACCTTC. Translating it yields CASSGGSDGYTF.

This clone has only a few counts. V gene TRBV28 combines with J gene TRBJ1-4, with D tentatively TRBD1 (6 bases). The CDR3 loop spans 13 amino acids. Germline lookup yields CDR1 MDHEN and CDR2 SYDVKM. V dropped 8 bases and J dropped 3 bases, with 10 bases sitting between them. CDR3 sequence reads: CASEDSANEKLFF. For the CDR3, the DNA is TGTGCCAGCGAGGACAGTGCTAATGAAAAACTGTTTTTT.

The chain carries TRBV5-4 and TRBJ1-1, with 9 bases that match TRBD1. The CDR3 has 15 amino acids. With V trimmed by 0 bases and J by 4 bases, 4 bases remained unmatched. Germline CDR1 is SGHNT and CDR2 is YYREEE (reference sequence). In nucleotides, the CDR3 is TGTGCCAGCAGCTTGGACAGGGGGCGACTCACTGAAGCTTTCTTT. This sequence encodes CASSLDRGRLTEAFF.

V is TRBV21-1 and J is TRBJ2-1; TRBD1 was called by the table and not checked on the DNA. TRBV21-1 is termed a pseudogene. The CDR3 is 18 amino acids. In DNA, the CDR3 is TGTGCCAGCAGCAAGGGGGTTCAGGGACAACGACCTTACAATGAGCAGTTCTTC. Translating gives CASSKGVQGQRPYNEQFF.

This clone was found a few times. This sequence joins TRBV5-1 and TRBJ2-5; 11 positions match TRBD2. This CDR3 region has 16 residues. CDR1 SGHRS and CDR2 YFSETQ come from the germline V gene. The V gene end was trimmed by 1 base and the J gene end by 2 bases; junction bases not matched to a gene: 4. CDR3 amino acids: CASSLRASGGQETQYF. As DNA, the CDR3 is TGCGCCAGCAGCTTGAGAGCTAGCGGGGGGCAAGAGACCCAGTACTTC.

The genes are TRBV7-2 and TRBJ2-7; possibly TRBD1 for D (7 bases). Germline V gene data show CDR1 as SGHTA and CDR2 as FQGNSA. CDR3 length: 15 residues. Trimming stripped 8 bases from V and 1 base from J, with 18 bases between. The CDR3 here is CASGGGTVTSYEQYF. The CDR3 bases are TGTGCCAGCGGGGGCGGGACAGTAACATCCTACGAGCAGTACTTC. The full variable domain, with the rest looked up from reference TRBV7-2 and TRBJ2-7, is GAGVSQSPSNKVTEKGKDVELRCDPISGHTALYWYRQSLGQGLEFLIYFQGNSAPDKSGLPSDRFSAERTGGSVSTLTIQRTQQEDSAVYLCASGGGTVTSYEQYFGPGTRLTVT.

J is TRBJ2-7 and V is TRBV27; TRBD2 matches at 9 bases. From germline, CDR1 is MNHEY and CDR2 SMNVEV (reference sequence). The CDR3 is made up of 16 amino acids. After removal of 2 bases from V and 2 bases from J, the junction contained 7 bases not matched to a gene. The CDR3: CASSLGPSGGTYEQYF. The CDR3 bases are TGTGCCAGCAGTTTAGGGCCCAGCGGGGGGACCTACGAGCAGTACTTC.

Note on this clone: Because the CDR3 is missing its conserved closing phenylalanine or tryptophan, this is likely a read error. The V call is TRBV25-1, the J call TRBJ1-2; TRBD1 aligns across 9 bases. CDR3 length: 13 amino acids. Germline CDR1 and CDR2: MGHDK and SYGVNS. V lost 6 bases, J lost 7 bases, and 6 bases stayed unmatched. The CDR3 spells CASSTGGLGGYTL. The CDR3 DNA reads as TGTGCCAGCAGCACAGGGGGCCTTGGTGGCTACACCCTC.

About this clone: One end of the junction fails to match germline, which may point to a read error. The gene calls are TRBV10-3 and TRBJ2-5; the D gene is possibly TRBD2 (7 bases). TRBJ2-7 matches the DNA end more closely, so the J call is doubtful. The CDR3 extends over 17 amino acids. In germline, CDR1 is ENHRY, CDR2 SYGVKD. The CDR3 loop is CVISEVSGGPSSYEQYF. The CDR3 DNA reads as TGTGTCATCAGTGAGGTCTCGGGGGGCCCTAGCTCCTACGAGCAGTACTTC.

The CDR3 DNA reads as TGTGCCAGTTCGAGGGACGGGAGCTCCTACGAGCAGTACTTC. This sequence encodes CASSRDGSSYEQYF. V is TRBV27 and J is TRBJ2-7; a possible D gene is TRBD2 (6 bases). The V end was cut by 9 bases, the J end by 0 bases, with 15 bases between. The CDR3 is made up of 14 amino acids. CDR1 MNHEY and CDR2 SMNVEV come from the germline V gene (reference sequence).

The chain carries TRBV10-3 and TRBJ2-7; the match to TRBD1 covers 8 bases. The CDR3 spans 15 residues. The J segment lost 6 bases and the V segment lost 5 bases, leaving 12 bases of the junction unmatched. The germline CDR1 and CDR2 sequences are ENHRY and SYGVKD. The CDR3 loop is CAISSGQGLGSEQYF. In nucleotides, the CDR3 is TGTGCCATCAGTTCCGGACAGGGCCTGGGGTCCGAGCAGTACTTC.

The chain employs TRBV21-1 and TRBJ2-7; TRBD1 reflects the table's D call only, with no check against the DNA. TRBV21-1 is marked as a pseudogene. The CDR3 loop spans 14 amino acids. CDR3 residues: CASSIDRVSYEQYF. CDR3 bases: TGTGCCAGCAGCATAGACAGGGTGAGCTACGAGCAGTACTTC.

The rearrangement uses TRBV11-2 and TRBJ2-7; D possibly corresponds to TRBD2 (6 bases). CDR1 is SGHAT and CDR2 is FQNNGV in the germline V gene. The CDR3 length is 14 residues. Trimming left V 5 bases short and J 3 bases short, with 14 bases between. The CDR3 DNA reads as TGTGCCAGCAGCCCCACCGGGAGTAACTACGAGCAGTACTTC. Translating it yields CASSPTGSNYEQYF.

This clone appeared a few times. The gene calls are TRBV6-1 and TRBJ2-2; TRBD1 might be the D (6 bases). The CDR3 length is 16 residues. V lost 1 base to trimming and J lost 3 bases, with 12 bases between them. Germline CDR1 is MNHNS and CDR2 is SASEGT. The CDR3 sequence is CASSEGVGADTGELFF. The CDR3 DNA reads TGTGCCAGCAGTGAAGGGGTGGGGGCGGACACCGGGGAGCTGTTTTTT.

This clone occurred once. This rearrangement joins TRBV11-1 to TRBJ2-7; a possible D gene is TRBD2 (5 bases). This CDR3 has 13 residues. The V and J ends lost 7 bases and 5 bases respectively, with 15 bases between them. Germline V gene sequence: CDR1 SGHAT, CDR2 FQDESV (reference sequence). As DNA, the CDR3 is TGTGCCAGCATCGAGGGAATCGGCCACGAGCAGTACTTC. This codes for CASIEGIGHEQYF.

The count of this clone is one. CDR3 DNA: TGTGCCAGCAGCTTTGGACAGGGGGCCGCGAGCGCCCAGTACTTC. Its translation: CASSFGQGAASAQYF. V gene TRBV5-6 combines with J gene TRBJ2-5; 11 bases map to TRBD1. V trimming: 2 bases; J trimming: 9 bases; junction bases outside the gene matches: 9. This CDR3 comprises 15 residues. Germline V gene sequence: CDR1 SGHDT, CDR2 YYEEEE. Looking up the rest from reference TRBV5-6 and TRBJ2-5 gives the full variable domain: DAGVTQSPTHLIKTRGQQVTLRCSPKSGHDTVSWYQQALGQGPQFIFQYYEEEERQRGNFPDRFSGHQFPNYSSELNVNALLLGDSALYLCASSFGQGAASAQYFGPGTRLLVL.

The chain joins TRBV2 to TRBJ2-1; D may be TRBD2 (5 bases). The germline CDR1 and CDR2 sequences are SNHLY and FYNNEI. V was trimmed by 7 bases and J by 2 bases, leaving 15 bases between them. The CDR3 totals 15 residues. The CDR3, as DNA: TGTGCCAGCATGAGCAGCGGAGACACCTACAATGAGCAGTTCTTC. Translation gives CASMSSGDTYNEQFF.

A few counts support this clone. The V call is TRBV29-1, the J call TRBJ1-2; TRBD1 aligns across 7 bases. The CDR3 spans 17 residues. V was clipped by 3 bases and J by 4 bases; unmatched bases: 17. The germline CDR1 and CDR2 sequences are SQVTM and ANQGSEA. This CDR3 is CSVDGEVQGQSPYGYTF. CDR3 sequence (DNA): TGCAGCGTTGATGGGGAAGTTCAGGGACAGTCCCCCTATGGCTACACCTTC.

This chain links TRBV7-2 with TRBJ1-2, with TRBD1 matching over 8 bases. CDR1 and CDR2 from the germline V gene are SGHTA and FQGNSA. V was pared by 5 bases and J by 4 bases, with 18 bases of the junction left unmatched. The CDR3 sequence is 18 residues long. CDR3 nucleotides: TGTGCCAGCAGCCCTAGAGCACCGGGACAGGCAAACACCTATGGCTACACCTTC. The encoded protein is CASSPRAPGQANTYGYTF.

The chain couples TRBV10-1 to TRBJ2-1; TRBD1 matches 8 bases. The CDR3 totals 16 residues. CDR1 is WNHNN, CDR2 SYGVQD, per germline (reference sequence). The trim removed 5 bases at V and 6 bases at J, leaving 12 bases unmatched. CDR3 coding DNA: TGCGCCAGCAGTCAAACACCGTCGACAGGGGCCAATGAGCAGTTCTTC. As protein: CASSQTPSTGANEQFF.